The 21 T cell receptor beta chains below were found in one sample sequenced in a study of T-cell memory formation after mild COVID-19. TCRdb called the 5' RACE reads again in MiXCR, with one record for every CDR3 protein. The sample shows 450,000 to 650,000 distinct CDR3 sequences, more than 15% of them seen only once. Specimen: PBMCs or a T cell subset sorted from them (not recorded which). The receptors were sampled from an adult woman who had mild COVID-19 (a few samples of this study predate the infection). Cell type and time point are not known.

The CDR3 reads CASSITSGGPYEQYF. Written as DNA, the CDR3 is TGCGCCAGCTCAATAACTAGCGGGGGACCCTACGAGCAGTACTTC. The gene calls are TRBV10-1 and TRBJ2-7, with 11 nucleotides matching TRBD2. This CDR3 region has 15 residues. Germline V gene sequence: CDR1 WNHNN, CDR2 SYGVQD (reference sequence). After removal of 8 bases from V and 2 bases from J, the junction contained 8 bases not matched to a gene.

This clonotype was picked up a small number of times. The genes are TRBV5-1 and TRBJ2-1, with 8 bases identical to TRBD1. V was pared by 4 bases and J by 3 bases, with 9 bases of the junction left unmatched. The CDR3 is 16 residues long. The germline V gene has CDR1 SGHRS and CDR2 YFSETQ. CDR3 sequence (DNA): TGCGCCAGCAGCCCCCCGGACAGGGAGGACTACAATGAGCAGTTCTTC. Residues: CASSPPDREDYNEQFF.

The chain combines TRBV20-1 with TRBJ2-7, with no clear D. Trimming removed 6 bases from V and 6 bases from J, with 21 bases in between. This CDR3 is built from 14 residues. Per germline, CDR1 DFQATT and CDR2 SNEGSKA (reference sequence). The CDR3 loop is CSAVPPGVDGEQYF. In nucleotides, the CDR3 is TGCAGTGCAGTCCCACCCGGCGTAGACGGCGAGCAGTACTTC.

This clonotype was detected only a few times. The chain combines TRBV20-1 with TRBJ2-1; D possibly corresponds to TRBD2 (6 bases). The V gene lost 3 bases and the J gene lost 0 bases, with 15 bases spanning the gap. Germline V lookup: CDR1 DFQATT, CDR2 SNEGSKA (reference sequence). This CDR3 region has 16 residues. As DNA, the CDR3 is TGCAGTGCTAGGGAAAGCGGGTCGAGCTCCTACAATGAGCAGTTCTTC. Translating gives CSARESGSSSYNEQFF.

This chain uses TRBV29-1 with TRBJ2-7, with a tentative D call TRBD1 (6 bases). The length of the CDR3 is 14 residues. CDR1 and CDR2 (germline): SQVTM, ANQGSEA. V lost 2 bases, J lost 3 bases, and 14 bases lay in between. CDR3 DNA: TGCAGCGTTGAATTGGGGGCTGTGGGCTACGAGCAGTACTTC. As protein: CSVELGAVGYEQYF.

This clonotype has just a few counts. The chain recombines TRBV5-4 with TRBJ1-6, with 7 bases that match TRBD1. With V trimmed by 4 bases and J by 5 bases, 3 bases remained unmatched. Germline CDR1 is SGHNT and CDR2 is YYREEE (reference sequence). The CDR3 contains 14 residues. CDR3 protein: CASSDGQDNSPLHF. The CDR3 DNA reads as TGTGCCAGCAGCGATGGACAGGATAATTCACCCCTCCACTTT.

V and J are TRBV15 and TRBJ2-5, with no clear D. V was cut by 0 bases and J by 0 bases, with 14 bases left in between. The germline V gene encodes CDR1 LNHNV and CDR2 YYDKDF (reference sequence). This CDR3 is 17 amino acids long. This CDR3 reads CATSRDLDTPYQETQYF. The CDR3 DNA sequence: TGTGCCACCAGCAGAGATCTCGACACACCATACCAAGAGACCCAGTACTTC.

Only a few counts were recorded for this clonotype. The chain is built from TRBV20-1 and TRBJ2-5, with a tentative D call TRBD2 (6 bases). The ends were cut back, 6 bases at V and 5 bases at J, with 22 bases in the middle. CDR1 and CDR2 from the germline V gene are DFQATT and SNEGSKA (reference sequence). CDR3 length: 15 amino acids. CDR3 residues: CSAHLVPGVRETQYF. The CDR3 DNA reads TGCAGTGCCCACTTGGTCCCGGGAGTTAGGGAGACCCAGTACTTC.

V is TRBV7-2 and J is TRBJ2-7, with 7 bases matching TRBD1. The CDR3 totals 16 residues. The germline CDR1 and CDR2 sequences are SGHTA and FQGNSA. The junction had 6 bases not matched to a gene; V was cut back by 0 bases and J by 1 base. CDR3 DNA sequence: TGTGCCAGCAGCTTAGCTTCAGGGGGAATGTCCTACGAGCAGTACTTC. It specifies CASSLASGGMSYEQYF.

The chain has TRBV20-1 and TRBJ2-1; D not resolved. V lost 0 bases and J 10 bases, leaving 10 bases between the germline ends. The CDR3 contains 12 residues. Germline V gene lookup returns CDR1 DFQATT and CDR2 SNEGSKA (reference sequence). Here the CDR3 reads CSARDRAVEQFF. The CDR3 DNA follows: TGCAGTGCTAGAGATCGGGCGGTGGAGCAGTTCTTC.

The CDR3 region is CASSLDWRNPYEQYF. CDR3 DNA sequence: TGTGCCAGCAGCTTAGATTGGAGGAACCCCTACGAGCAGTACTTC. V is TRBV11-2 and J is TRBJ2-7; D possibly corresponds to TRBD2 (5 bases). CDR1 and CDR2 from the germline V gene are SGHAT and FQNNGV. V was trimmed by 0 bases and J by 2 bases, leaving 11 bases between them. The CDR3 sequence is 15 residues long.

This clonotype showed up many times. This chain connects TRBV7-8 to TRBJ2-2; 7 nucleotides agree with TRBD2. This CDR3 has 16 amino acids. Trimming took 5 bases from V and 5 from J; bases not matched to a gene: 11. Germline V gives CDR1 SGHVS, CDR2 FQNEAQ. The CDR3 sequence is CASSATSARGTGELFF. DNA of the CDR3: TGTGCCAGCAGCGCTACTAGCGCCCGGGGGACCGGGGAGCTGTTTTTT.

This clonotype turned up a few times. This chain joins TRBV25-1 and TRBJ2-3; 10 bases fit TRBD2. Germline-derived CDR1 and CDR2 are MGHDK and SYGVNS. This CDR3 has 14 amino acids. The ends lost 8 bases at V and 4 bases at J; junction bases unmatched: 6. The DNA of the CDR3 is TGTGCCAGCCAAGCGGGAGGGCCACCAGATACGCAGTATTTT. It translates to CASQAGGPPDTQYF.

This clonotype was detected many times. Written as DNA, the CDR3 is TGCGCCAGCAGCCCCGACAGGTCCTACAATGAGCAGTTCTTC. Protein: CASSPDRSYNEQFF. The chain recombines TRBV5-1 with TRBJ2-1; the D gene is possibly TRBD1 (6 bases). V lost 4 bases and J 1 base, leaving 9 bases between the germline ends. The CDR3 has 14 amino acids. Germline CDR1 SGHRS, CDR2 YFSETQ.

In this sample, this clonotype turned up a few times. The chain links TRBV30 to TRBJ2-7; TRBD2 is a possible D gene (5 bases). The CDR3 contains 12 residues. Trimming pared 4 bases from V and 7 bases from J, leaving 14 bases between. Per the germline V gene, CDR1 is GTSNPN and CDR2 is SVGIG (reference sequence). The CDR3 protein is CAWTGNSREQYF. The CDR3 DNA follows: TGTGCCTGGACGGGGAATTCGAGGGAGCAGTACTTC.

The chain links TRBV7-2 to TRBJ2-1, with 8 bases fitting TRBD1. Germline V lookup: CDR1 SGHTA, CDR2 FQGNSA. The CDR3 length is 16 residues. The junction had 7 bases not matched to a gene; V was cut back by 0 bases and J by 6 bases. In nucleotides, the CDR3 is TGTGCCAGCAGCTTAGCCTTCAGGGGGCGCTTCAATGAGCAGTTCTTC. Encoded protein: CASSLAFRGRFNEQFF.

Many counts were recorded for this clonotype. The chain combines TRBV11-1 with TRBJ2-1, with 9 bases lining up with TRBD1. V was clipped by 5 bases and J by 5 bases; unmatched bases: 7. CDR3 length: 15 residues. In germline, CDR1 is SGHAT, CDR2 FQDESV (reference sequence). The CDR3 nucleotides read TGTGCCAGCAGCCTAACTAGGACAGGGGACAATGAGCAGTTCTTC. Its protein product is CASSLTRTGDNEQFF.

There are a few counts of this clonotype. The rearrangement joins TRBV27 to TRBJ2-3; 7 bases map to TRBD2. V dropped 2 bases and J dropped 2; count of bases not matched to a gene: 7. The CDR3 is made up of 16 amino acids. Per germline, CDR1 MNHEY and CDR2 SMNVEV (reference sequence). This chain's CDR3 is CASSLTGGRTTDTQYF. The CDR3 DNA is TGTGCCAGCAGTTTAACCGGCGGGAGAACCACAGATACGCAGTATTTT.

This clonotype was seen a handful of times. The chain links TRBV29-1 to TRBJ1-4; TRBD1 might be the D (6 bases). Germline V lookup: CDR1 SQVTM, CDR2 ANQGSEA. Trimming cost V 4 bases and J 6 bases, with 9 bases left between them. The CDR3 is 12 amino acids. CDR3 residues: CSVGKGDEKLFF. The CDR3 DNA sequence: TGCAGCGTTGGAAAGGGGGATGAAAAACTGTTTTTT.

V and J are TRBV29-1 and TRBJ2-3; maybe TRBD2 (7 bases). Germline CDR1 is SQVTM and CDR2 is ANQGSEA. V was cut by 7 bases and J by 0 bases, with 11 bases left in between. This CDR3 contains 13 residues. CDR3 loop: CSAGGASTDTQYF. The DNA for the CDR3 is TGCAGCGCTGGGGGGGCGAGCACAGATACGCAGTATTTT.

The chain links TRBV7-8 to TRBJ2-1; weak D call: TRBD1 (5 bases). The CDR3 has 16 amino acids. With 8 bases removed from V and 5 bases from J, the gap between germline ends came to 22 bases. CDR1 is SGHVS, CDR2 FQNEAQ, per germline. CDR3 in amino acids: CASLQGRDLTDNEQFF. The DNA for the CDR3 is TGTGCCAGCCTTCAGGGAAGAGACTTGACAGACAATGAGCAGTTCTTC.